This T cell receptor (beta chain) was retrieved from a study of cytomegalovirus exposure and HLA in healthy donors. Trimming removed 4 bases from V and 7 bases from J; junction bases left unmatched: 11. Germline CDR1 and CDR2: LGHNA and YNFKEQ. The CDR3 runs 16 residues. Notes on this clone: The antigen remains unidentified.

General study points: The study recorded over 150 TCR beta chains that were cytomegalovirus-associated. Indistinguishable V segments, including TRBV6-2 and TRBV6-3, were excluded. Analyzed later, most CMV-associated TCR beta chains appeared HLA-restricted. Earlier analysis found most TCR beta V segments productive about 87% or about 30% of the time.

Researchers ran the PCR with 60 Vbeta and 13 Jbeta primers. Produced via immunoSEQ multiplex PCR; TCRdb's table is partial and in-frame only. The sample has over 100,000 clones, about 70% seen once; the top ten hold approximately 7.2%. This sequence joins TRBV4-2 and TRBJ1-4; TRBD1 aligns across 8 bases. This TCR was recovered from a male donor in good health and CMV-seronegative. Material: PBMCs. The CDR3 reads CASSPSQGALGEKLFF. CDR3 bases: TGTGCCAGCAGCCCCTCCCAGGGGGCGTTGGGTGAAAAACTGTTTTTT.